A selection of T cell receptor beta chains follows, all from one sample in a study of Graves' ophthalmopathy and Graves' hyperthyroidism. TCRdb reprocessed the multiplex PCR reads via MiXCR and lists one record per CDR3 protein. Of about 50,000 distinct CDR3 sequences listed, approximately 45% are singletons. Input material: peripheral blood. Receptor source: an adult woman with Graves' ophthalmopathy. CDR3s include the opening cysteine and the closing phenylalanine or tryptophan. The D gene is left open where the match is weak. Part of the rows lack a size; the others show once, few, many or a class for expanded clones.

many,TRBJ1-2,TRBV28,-,TGTGCCAGCAGCGAGCAGGGTCCCTATGGCTACACCTTC,CASSEQGPYGYTF
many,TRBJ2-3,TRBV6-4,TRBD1,TGTGCCAGCAGCAGGGACAGCCCCACAGATACGCAGTATTTT,CASSRDSPTDTQYF
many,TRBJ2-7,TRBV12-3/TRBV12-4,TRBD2,TGTGCCAGCAGGGGGGGGACTGTGGGCGCCTACGAGCAGTACTTC,CASRGGTVGAYEQYF
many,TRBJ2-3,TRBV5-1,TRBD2,TGCGCCAGCAGCTTGGGGTCTGGCGGGAGTGGTGCAGATACGCAGTATTTT,CASSLGSGGSGADTQYF
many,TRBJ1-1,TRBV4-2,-,TGTGCCAGCAGCCAGGGGGCGGAGAACACTGAAGCTTTCTTT,CASSQGAENTEAFF
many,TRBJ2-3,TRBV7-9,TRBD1,TGTGCCAGCAGCTTAACAGGGGGCACAGATACGCAGTATTTT,CASSLTGGTDTQYF
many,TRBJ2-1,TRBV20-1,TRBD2,TGCAGTGCTCCCCCCATGGCAGCGGGAGGATACAATGAGCAGTTCTTC,CSAPPMAAGGYNEQFF
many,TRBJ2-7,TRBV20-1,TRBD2,TGCAGTGCTATTAGCGGGAGTAGGTACGAGCAGTACTTC,CSAISGSRYEQYF
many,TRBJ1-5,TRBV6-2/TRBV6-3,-,TGTGCCAGCAGTTACTCGGCGGGTCAGCCCCAGCATTTT,CASSYSAGQPQHF
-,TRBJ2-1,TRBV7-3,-,TGTGCCAGCAGCCTAGCTTTTGGCAATGAGCAGTTCTTC,CASSLAFGNEQFF
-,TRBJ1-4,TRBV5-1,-,TGCGCCAGCAGCCAGGCGCAGGGGGAAAAACTGTTTTTT,CASSQAQGEKLFF
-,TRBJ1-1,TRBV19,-,TGTGCCAGTAGTATAGTGGGGACTATGAACACTGAAGCTTTCTTT,CASSIVGTMNTEAFF
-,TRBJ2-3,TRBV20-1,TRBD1,TGCAGTGCTCCACCGGGACAGTCGACAGATACGAAGTATTTT,CSAPPGQSTDTKYF
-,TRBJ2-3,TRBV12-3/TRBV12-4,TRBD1,TGTGCCAGCAGCGACAGGGGGTTAACAGATACGCAGTATTTT,CASSDRGLTDTQYF
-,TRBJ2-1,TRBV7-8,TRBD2,TGTGCCAGCAGCGACGGTCTAGCGGGAGGGTTGGGGGACAATGAGCAGTTCTTC,CASSDGLAGGLGDNEQFF
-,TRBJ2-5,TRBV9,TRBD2,TGTGCCAGCAGCCCCCCGACTAGCGGGAGAGACCAAGGGACCCAGTACTTC,CASSPPTSGRDQGTQYF
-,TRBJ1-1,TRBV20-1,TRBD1,TGCAGTGCTAGAGAGGACAGGGTCTCTGGAAACACTGAAGCTTTCTTT,CSAREDRVSGNTEAFF
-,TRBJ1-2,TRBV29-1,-,TGCAGCGTTGGGACTAGCGGGAGCTATGGCTACACCTTC,CSVGTSGSYGYTF
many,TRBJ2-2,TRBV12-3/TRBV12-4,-,TGTGCCAGCAGTTGGGACGGGGAGCTGTTTTTT,CASSWDGELFF
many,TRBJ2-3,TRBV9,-,TGTGCCAGCAGCGTAGAGGGATGGGTTCATACGCAGTATTTT,CASSVEGWVHTQYF
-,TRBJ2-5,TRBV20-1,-,TGCAGTGCTACCTTAGCCCGACCCGAGACCCAGTACTTC,CSATLARPETQYF
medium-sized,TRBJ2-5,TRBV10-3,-,TGTGCCATCAGTGGGGAACAGGGAAGTCTGGAGACCCAGTACTTC,CAISGEQGSLETQYF
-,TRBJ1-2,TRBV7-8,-,TGTGCCAGCAGCCAAGGAAGGGACTATGGCTACACCTTC,CASSQGRDYGYTF
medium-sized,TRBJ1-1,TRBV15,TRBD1,TGTGCCACCAGCACCCCCGGGACAGGAGAAGCTTTCTTT,CATSTPGTGEAFF
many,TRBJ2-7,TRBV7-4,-,TGTGCCAGCAGCCACCGATACAGGGTTAGCGACGAGCAGTACTTC,CASSHRYRVSDEQYF
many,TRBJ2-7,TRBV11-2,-,TGTGCCAGCAGCTTAGATAGGGGGGATGTCTACGAGCAGTACTTC,CASSLDRGDVYEQYF
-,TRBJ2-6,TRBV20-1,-,-,CSASRSNLRAVLRANVLTF
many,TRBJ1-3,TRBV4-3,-,TGCGCCAGCAGGCTACAGGGAACTGGAAACACCATATATTTT,CASRLQGTGNTIYF
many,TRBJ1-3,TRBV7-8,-,TGTGCCAGCAGCTTAGGGTTCGAGGGGCTAGGAAACACCATATATTTT,CASSLGFEGLGNTIYF
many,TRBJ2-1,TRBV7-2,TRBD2,TGTGCCAGCAGCCCACTCGAGGGAGGGCCCTACAATGAGCAGTTCTTC,CASSPLEGGPYNEQFF
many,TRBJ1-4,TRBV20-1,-,TGCAGTGCTCCGGACGAGGTTGAAAAACTGTTTTTT,CSAPDEVEKLFF
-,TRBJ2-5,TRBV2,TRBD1,TGTGCCAGCAGTGAACCGGACAGGGGTTTTTGTGCGGGGCTCGGGGGCCGTGACCAAGAGACCCAGTACTTC,CASSEPDRGFCAGLGGRDQETQYF
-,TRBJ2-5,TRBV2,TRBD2,TGTGCCAGCAGTTTATATAGTAGGAGGCGGGAGCACCAAGAGACCCAGTACTTC,CASSLYSRRREHQETQYF
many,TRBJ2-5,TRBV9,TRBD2,TGTGCCAGCAGCGTAGCGGGAGGGCCCAGTGAGACCCAGTACTTC,CASSVAGGPSETQYF
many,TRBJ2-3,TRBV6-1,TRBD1,TGTGCCAGCAGCAAGGGGGACAGGGTTAGCACAGATACGCAGTATTTT,CASSKGDRVSTDTQYF
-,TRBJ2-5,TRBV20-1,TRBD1,TGCAGTGCTAGAGCTTCGACAGGGGAAGAGACCCAGTACTTC,CSARASTGEETQYF
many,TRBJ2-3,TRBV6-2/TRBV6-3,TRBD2,TGTGCCAGCAGCCCGCGGGGTAGCGGGAGAACAGATACGCAGTATTTT,CASSPRGSGRTDTQYF
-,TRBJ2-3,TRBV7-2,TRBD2,TGTGCCAGCAGTCCTAGCGGGACCTACACAGATACGCAGTATTTT,CASSPSGTYTDTQYF
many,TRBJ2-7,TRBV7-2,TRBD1,TGTGCCAGCAACTTGGGGGGAGACAGGGGCGACGAGCAGTACTTC,CASNLGGDRGDEQYF
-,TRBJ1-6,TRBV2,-,TGTGCCAGCATCACCGGGGGCAGGGCCCTCCACTTT,CASITGGRALHF
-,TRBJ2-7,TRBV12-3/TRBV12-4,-,TGTGCCAGCAGTTTAGGGGGATTCAATACCTACGAGCAGTACTTC,CASSLGGFNTYEQYF
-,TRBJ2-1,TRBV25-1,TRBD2,TGTGCCAGCAGTCCCCAATCCCCGTCTAGCGGGAGGGCCGACTACAATGAGCAGTTCTTC,CASSPQSPSSGRADYNEQFF
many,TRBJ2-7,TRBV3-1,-,TGTGCCAGCGCCCGCGGGGCGACCTACGAGCAGTACTTC,CASARGATYEQYF
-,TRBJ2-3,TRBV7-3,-,TGTGCCAACAGCTTAGGGGACACAGGTACGCAGTATTTT,CANSLGDTGTQYF
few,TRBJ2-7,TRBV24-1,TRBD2,TGTGCCACCAGTGATTGGACTAGCGGGAGCTACGAGCAGTACTTC,CATSDWTSGSYEQYF
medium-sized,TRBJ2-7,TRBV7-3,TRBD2,TGTGCCAGCAGCCCCCAAGCGGGGACCTCCTACGAGCAGTACTTC,CASSPQAGTSYEQYF
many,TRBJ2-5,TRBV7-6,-,TGTGCCAGCAGCCCTCTATTCCAAGAGACCCAGTACTTC,CASSPLFQETQYF
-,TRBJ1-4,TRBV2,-,TGTGCCAGCAGTGACAACAAAAGGGGATTGTTGAATGAAAAACTGTTTTTT,CASSDNKRGLLNEKLFF
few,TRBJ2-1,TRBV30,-,TGTGCCTGGAGTGTAGGGCGGGATAGCTCCTACAATGAGCAGTTCTTC,CAWSVGRDSSYNEQFF
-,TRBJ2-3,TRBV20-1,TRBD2,TGCAGTGCTAGAGCCACGGGAGGACTAGCGGACACAGATACGCAGTATTTT,CSARATGGLADTDTQYF
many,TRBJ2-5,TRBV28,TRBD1,TGTGCCAGCAGCCGGGACAGGGGAAAGACCCAGTACTTC,CASSRDRGKTQYF
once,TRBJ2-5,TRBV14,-,TGTGCCAGCAGCCAAGGTCTGATGCTGACCCAGTACTTC,CASSQGLMLTQYF
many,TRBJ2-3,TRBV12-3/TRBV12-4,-,TGTGCCAGCAGCGCTAGTGAGGGGACAGATACGCAGTATTTT,CASSASEGTDTQYF
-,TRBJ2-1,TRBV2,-,TGTGCTAGCCCGATAGGGGGGGGCGGGAGTTACAATGAGCAGTTCTTC,CASPIGGGGSYNEQFF
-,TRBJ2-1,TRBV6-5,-,TGTGCCAGCAGTTACTTAGGGGAAGATACGCAGTTCTTC,CASSYLGEDTQFF